A single sample is the source of the 20 T cell receptor beta chains below, sequenced in a study of somatic mutations in cytotoxic T cells in rheumatoid arthritis. The table came from immunoSEQ multiplex PCR; TCRdb's copy has only in-frame clones and leaves some out. The data show some 9,800 clones, 81% seen once. Sequences were obtained from CD8+ T cells sorted from blood. These receptors were collected from a woman in her forties or fifties in good health.

The chain uses TRBV5-4 and TRBJ2-1; possibly TRBD1 for D (5 bases). Germline V gene lookup returns CDR1 SGHNT and CDR2 YYREEE (reference sequence). This CDR3 has 14 amino acids. The V and J ends lost 4 bases and 0 bases respectively, with 8 bases between them. CDR3 DNA sequence: TGTGCCAGCAGCCAGGGCACCTCCTACAATGAGCAGTTCTTC. This translates into CASSQGTSYNEQFF.

This rearrangement joins TRBV7-9 to TRBJ1-5, with 7 bases aligning to TRBD1. Per germline, CDR1 SEHNR and CDR2 FQNEAQ (reference sequence). This CDR3 has 12 residues. Losses at the gene ends were 5 bases for V and 11 bases for J; bases not matched to a gene: 6. The CDR3 sequence is CASSPTGVSQHF. The CDR3 DNA follows: TGTGCCAGCAGCCCTACAGGGGTTTCCCAGCATTTT.

The chain uses TRBV5-1 and TRBJ1-4; 7 nucleotides agree with TRBD1. There are 14 residues in the CDR3. Germline V gives CDR1 SGHRS, CDR2 YFSETQ. Losses at the gene ends were 3 bases for V and 4 bases for J; bases not matched to a gene: 3. The CDR3: CASSSTGINEKLFF. CDR3 sequence (DNA): TGCGCCAGCAGCTCGACAGGGATTAATGAAAAACTGTTTTTT.

This clone was counted only a few times. The chain links TRBV6-1 to TRBJ2-2; no clear D. Germline CDR1 reads MNHNS; CDR2 reads SASEGT. Trimming left V 6 bases short and J 3 bases short, with 14 bases between. The CDR3 consists of 15 residues. The CDR3 sequence is CASRSGAADTGELFF. The DNA of the CDR3 is TGTGCCAGCAGGTCCGGCGCGGCGGACACCGGGGAGCTGTTTTTT.

The chain links TRBV6-1 to TRBJ2-2; D might be TRBD1 (6 bases). Germline loops: CDR1 MNHNS, CDR2 SASEGT. The germline V and J ends were trimmed by 3 bases and 4 bases, with 15 bases remaining between them. The CDR3 is made up of 16 amino acids. The chain's CDR3 is CASSDITGPFTGELFF. As DNA, the CDR3 is TGTGCCAGCAGTGACATAACAGGGCCCTTCACCGGGGAGCTGTTTTTT.

This rearrangement joins TRBV19 to TRBJ1-1; 7 bases line up with TRBD1. Losses at the gene ends were 10 bases for V and 0 bases for J; bases not matched to a gene: 2. Germline values: CDR1 LNHDA, CDR2 SQIVND (reference sequence). CDR3 length: 12 amino acids. Here the CDR3 reads CATGTVNTEAFF. Written as DNA, the CDR3 is TGTGCCACCGGGACAGTGAACACTGAAGCTTTCTTT.

The V gene is TRBV18, the J gene TRBJ2-7; TRBD2 agrees at 7 bases. Per the germline V gene, CDR1 is KGHSH and CDR2 is LQKENI. The junction had 5 bases not matched to a gene; V was cut back by 3 bases and J by 3 bases. CDR3 length: 14 amino acids. For the CDR3, the DNA is TGTGCCAGCTCACCCGGAACTAGCGTCTACGAGCAGTACTTC. This translates into CASSPGTSVYEQYF.

The chain recombines TRBV27 with TRBJ1-5; tentatively, D is TRBD1 (5 bases). CDR1 is MNHEY and CDR2 is SMNVEV in the germline V gene (reference sequence). The V gene lost 5 bases and the J gene lost 6 bases, with 14 bases spanning the gap. The CDR3 is 14 residues long. Written as DNA, the CDR3 is TGTGCCAGCAGTCCCCGGGGGGGTGGTCAGCCCCAGCATTTT. Translating gives CASSPRGGGQPQHF.

The chain carries TRBV4-1 and TRBJ1-4; D is perhaps TRBD1 (5 bases). Germline V gene data show CDR1 as MGHRA and CDR2 as YSYEKL. The CDR3 is made up of 14 amino acids. V gave up 4 bases and J gave up 5 bases, with 11 bases separating them. The chain's CDR3 is CASSPGFGNEKLFF. The CDR3 DNA reads as TGCGCCAGCAGCCCAGGGTTTGGGAATGAAAAACTGTTTTTT.

The rearrangement uses TRBV2 and TRBJ2-7; 13 bases fit TRBD2. Germline V gene data show CDR1 as SNHLY and CDR2 as FYNNEI. V lost 6 bases, J lost 0 bases, and 5 bases stayed unmatched. The CDR3 is 16 residues long. The CDR3 DNA reads as TGTGCCAGCAGCGGGACTAGCGGGGTATACTCCTACGAGCAGTACTTC. This sequence encodes CASSGTSGVYSYEQYF. The full variable domain, its missing parts supplied by reference TRBV2 and TRBJ2-7, is EPEVTQTPSHQVTQMGQEVILRCVPISNHLYFYWYRQILGQKVEFLVSFYNNEISEKSEIFDDQFSVERPDGSNFTLKIRSTKLEDSAMYFCASSGTSGVYSYEQYFGPGTRLTVT.

The rearrangement links TRBV7-9 to TRBJ1-2; 7 nucleotides agree with TRBD1. The CDR3 is made up of 15 amino acids. J lost 4 bases, V lost 1 base, and 6 bases had no gene match. Germline CDR1 reads SEHNR; CDR2 reads FQNEAQ (reference sequence). The CDR3 DNA is TGTGCCAGCAGCTTAGGGGAAGGGGGCAGCTATGGCTACACCTTC. This sequence encodes CASSLGEGGSYGYTF.

This clone was recorded once. The rearrangement uses TRBV15 and TRBJ1-1; D is unclear. The CDR3 loop spans 19 amino acids. Germline V gene sequence: CDR1 LNHNV, CDR2 YYDKDF (reference sequence). Trimming pared 0 bases from V and 2 bases from J, leaving 22 bases between. The CDR3 nucleotides are TGTGCCACCAGCAGAGATCTCTACCGGGCCGCGCGGGATAACACTGAAGCTTTCTTT. This sequence encodes CATSRDLYRAARDNTEAFF.

This clone was observed a handful of times. The CDR3 DNA sequence: TGCGCCAGCAGCCAAGATTCGGAGGTGAGTCCCTACGAGCAGTACTTC. This translates into CASSQDSEVSPYEQYF. This rearrangement joins TRBV4-3 to TRBJ2-7; D possibly corresponds to TRBD2 (5 bases). The CDR3 sequence is 16 residues long. Germline values: CDR1 LGHNA, CDR2 YSLEER. V was pared by 0 bases and J by 2 bases, with 14 bases between.

This chain links TRBV9 with TRBJ1-3, with D unclear. The ends were cut back, 7 bases at V and 3 bases at J, with 11 bases in the middle. Germline-derived CDR1 and CDR2 are SGDLS and YYNGEE. The CDR3 runs 13 residues. The CDR3 DNA follows: TGTGCCAGCGGCAACAGATATGGAAACACCATATATTTT. Translating it yields CASGNRYGNTIYF.

The V gene is TRBV6-4, the J gene TRBJ2-3; 9 nucleotides line up with TRBD2. Germline values: CDR1 MRHNA, CDR2 SNTAGT. Trimming at V came to 2 bases and at J to 3 bases, leaving 15 bases not matched to a gene. The CDR3 covers 19 residues. The CDR3 nucleotides read TGTGCCAGCAGTGACGGGGGGGACTCGCGGGAGGGCCTGACAGATACGCAGTATTTT. This encodes CASSDGGDSREGLTDTQYF.

This chain connects TRBV6-5 to TRBJ2-7; 7 bases are shared with TRBD1. The CDR3 covers 14 residues. V shed 2 bases, J shed 1 base, and the junction held 2 bases outside the gene matches. Germline assignment: CDR1 MNHEY and CDR2 SVGAGI. The CDR3 bases are TGTGCCAGCAGTTACGGACAGGATTCCTACGAGCAGTACTTC. It translates to CASSYGQDSYEQYF.

V gene TRBV5-5 combines with J gene TRBJ1-1; D is ambiguous. V lost 5 bases, J lost 0 bases, and 11 bases lay in between. The germline gives CDR1 SGHKS, CDR2 YYEKEE (reference sequence). The CDR3 runs to 14 residues. The CDR3 nucleotides are TGTGCCAGCAGTCCCCGGGGAATGAACACTGAAGCTTTCTTT. This encodes CASSPRGMNTEAFF. The whole variable domain, filled in from reference TRBV5-5 and TRBJ1-1, reads DAGVTQSPTHLIKTRGQQVTLRCSPISGHKSVSWYQQVLGQGPQFIFQYYEKEERGRGNFPDRFSARQFPNYSSELNVNALLLGDSALYLCASSPRGMNTEAFFGQGTRLTVV.

This clone was seen more than once but under ten times. The chain combines TRBV4-2 with TRBJ2-3, with 9 bases aligning to TRBD1. Per germline, CDR1 LGHNA and CDR2 YNFKEQ. This CDR3 is 16 amino acids long. The V segment lost 4 bases and the J segment 2 bases; nucleotides outside the gene matches: 7. For the CDR3, the DNA is TGTGCCAGCAGCCCGGGACAGGGCCCCTTCACAGATACGCAGTATTTT. The encoded protein is CASSPGQGPFTDTQYF.

V usage is TRBV9 and J usage is TRBJ2-5; 14 bases are shared with TRBD2. In germline, CDR1 is SGDLS, CDR2 YYNGEE. V lost 3 bases and J lost 5; bases outside the gene matches: 3. The CDR3 runs 15 residues. CDR3 DNA sequence: TGTGCCAGCAGCGCGGGACTAGCGGGAGTTGAGACCCAGTACTTC. Its translation is CASSAGLAGVETQYF.

This clone occurred a few times. The chain recombines TRBV6-1 with TRBJ1-2, with D perhaps matching TRBD1 (5 bases). V lost 4 bases and J 8 bases, leaving 8 bases between the germline ends. Germline CDR1 reads MNHNS; CDR2 reads SASEGT. The CDR3 spans 11 residues. In DNA form, the CDR3 reads TGTGCCAGCAGTGCGGGGGACGGCTACACCTTC. This encodes CASSAGDGYTF.